This paragraph covers one TCR beta chain sequence. Method: immunoSEQ multiplex PCR; TCRdb's copy keeps in-frame clones and lacks some. This table holds about 2.2 million clones, over 85% found once. The data stem from a study of shared clonotypes between healthy human individuals. Cells designated naive CD8 were CD45RO-negative and were positively selected for CCR7, with terminally differentiated effector memory CD45RA+ cells excluded. This TCR came from a man aged 18 to 35 in good health. Some clones in this sample may be carry-over from other donors' samples. The material sequenced was naive CD8+ T cells from PBMCs.

The CDR3 DNA reads TGCGCCAGCAGCCTATATAGAGGGGGAGCGTACGAGCAGTACTTC. It codes for CASSLYRGGAYEQYF. This chain connects TRBV4-1 to TRBJ2-7, with D possibly matching TRBD1 (6 bases). The V gene's germline CDR1 is MGHRA and CDR2 YSYEKL. The length of the CDR3 is 15 residues. The V and J ends lost 4 bases and 4 bases respectively, with 17 bases between them.